This T cell receptor beta chain is from a study of T cell responses to AZD1222 COVID-19 vaccine. Sequenced by immunoSEQ multiplex PCR; TCRdb stores in-frame clones only, minus some. The table includes more than 150,000 clones, roughly 92% detected once. General study results and limits: The number of AZD1222 recipients seropositive at baseline was only 5 to 7.

A note on this clone: Its antigen remains unidentified.

The sequence derives from an adult in good health. The input for sequencing was peripheral blood, taken on day 0 of AZD1222 vaccination.

The CDR3 loop is CASNLQPTGSTEAFF. DNA of the CDR3: TGTGCCAGCAATTTGCAGCCAACCGGGAGCACTGAAGCTTTCTTT. The gene calls are TRBV6-5 and TRBJ1-1; no reliable D call. The CDR3 consists of 15 residues. V lost 7 bases and J 4 bases, leaving 19 bases between the germline ends. Germline lookup yields CDR1 MNHEY and CDR2 SVGAGI.